This TCR beta chain was obtained from a study of CD4 and CD8 cells across lung adenocarcinoma regions. This clonotype was recorded many times. A much larger clone differs from this one at a single base, so this may be a read error. A single record per CDR3 protein comes from TCRdb applying MiXCR to the PCR reads. The table has some 20,000 distinct CDR3 sequences, 46% seen once. The CDR3 contains 13 residues. V lost 2 bases, J lost 10 bases, and 5 bases stayed unmatched. Germline V gene sequence: CDR1 MNHEY, CDR2 SVGAGI. The sample comprised CD4+ T cells from the margin of a lung tumor. The receptor was isolated from a male donor with lung adenocarcinoma. The CD4 and CD8 labels of this study may be unreliable. V gene TRBV6-5 combines with J gene TRBJ2-1, with 7 bases that match TRBD1. CDR3 region: CASSYGTAYEQFF. CDR3 in DNA: TGTGCCAGCAGTTACGGGACAGCCTACGAGCAGTTCTTC.